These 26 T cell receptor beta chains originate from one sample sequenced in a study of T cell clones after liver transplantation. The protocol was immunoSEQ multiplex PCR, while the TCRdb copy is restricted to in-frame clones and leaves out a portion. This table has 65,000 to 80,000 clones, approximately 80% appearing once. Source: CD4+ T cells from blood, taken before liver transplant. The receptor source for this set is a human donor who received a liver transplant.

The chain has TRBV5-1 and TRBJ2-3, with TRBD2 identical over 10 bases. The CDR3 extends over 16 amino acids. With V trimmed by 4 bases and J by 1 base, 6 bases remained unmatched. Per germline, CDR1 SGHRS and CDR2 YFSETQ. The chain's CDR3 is CASSPSSGSGTDTQYF. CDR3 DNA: TGCGCCAGCAGCCCCTCTAGCGGGAGCGGCACAGATACGCAGTATTTT.

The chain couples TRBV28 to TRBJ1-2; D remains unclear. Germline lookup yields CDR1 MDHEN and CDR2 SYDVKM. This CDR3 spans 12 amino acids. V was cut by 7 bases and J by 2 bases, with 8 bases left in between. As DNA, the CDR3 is TGTGCCAGCACCCCATTAAACTATGGCTACACCTTC. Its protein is CASTPLNYGYTF.

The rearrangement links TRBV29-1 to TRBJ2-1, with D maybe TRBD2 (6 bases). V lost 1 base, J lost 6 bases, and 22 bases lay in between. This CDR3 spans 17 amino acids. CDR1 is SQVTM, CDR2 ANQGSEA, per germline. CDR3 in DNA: TGCAGCGTTGAAGTCACCGGCGGGAACGAATGGCGCAATGAGCAGTTCTTC. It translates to CSVEVTGGNEWRNEQFF.

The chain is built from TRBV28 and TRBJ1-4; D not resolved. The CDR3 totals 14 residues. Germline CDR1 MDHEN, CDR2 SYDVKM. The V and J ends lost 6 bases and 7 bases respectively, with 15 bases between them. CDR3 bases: TGTGCCAGCAGGAAGGATTGGGAGGGTGAAAAACTGTTTTTT. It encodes CASRKDWEGEKLFF.

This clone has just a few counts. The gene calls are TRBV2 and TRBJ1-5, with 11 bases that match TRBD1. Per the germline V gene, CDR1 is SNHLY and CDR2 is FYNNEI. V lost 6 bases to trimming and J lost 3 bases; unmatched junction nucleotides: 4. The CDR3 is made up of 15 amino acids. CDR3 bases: TGTGCCAGCAGGGACAGGGGGCTCAACAATCAGCCCCAGCATTTT. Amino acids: CASRDRGLNNQPQHF.

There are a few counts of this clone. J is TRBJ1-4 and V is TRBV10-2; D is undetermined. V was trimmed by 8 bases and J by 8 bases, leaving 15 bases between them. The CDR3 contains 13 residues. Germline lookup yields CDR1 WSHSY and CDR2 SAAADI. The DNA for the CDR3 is TGCGCCAGCTCCCCCCTCAATACCGAAAAACTGTTTTTT. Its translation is CASSPLNTEKLFF.

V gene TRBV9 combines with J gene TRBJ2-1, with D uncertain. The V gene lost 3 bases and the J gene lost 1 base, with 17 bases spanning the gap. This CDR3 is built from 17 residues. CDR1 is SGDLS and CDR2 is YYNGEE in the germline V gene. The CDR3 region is CASSAEAAPWSYNEQFF. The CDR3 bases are TGTGCCAGCAGCGCAGAGGCAGCCCCCTGGTCCTACAATGAGCAGTTCTTC.

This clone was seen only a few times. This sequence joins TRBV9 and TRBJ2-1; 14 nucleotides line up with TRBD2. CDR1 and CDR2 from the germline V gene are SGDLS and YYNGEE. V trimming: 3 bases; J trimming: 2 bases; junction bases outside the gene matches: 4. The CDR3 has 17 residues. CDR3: CASSERTSGRTYNEQFF. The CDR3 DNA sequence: TGTGCCAGCAGCGAGAGGACTAGCGGGAGGACCTACAATGAGCAGTTCTTC.

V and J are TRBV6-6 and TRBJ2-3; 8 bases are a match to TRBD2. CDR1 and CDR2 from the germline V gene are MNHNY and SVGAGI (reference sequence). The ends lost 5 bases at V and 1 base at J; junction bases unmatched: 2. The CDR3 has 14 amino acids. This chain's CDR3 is CASSRAGGTDTQYF. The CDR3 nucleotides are TGTGCCAGCAGTAGAGCGGGAGGCACAGATACGCAGTATTTT.

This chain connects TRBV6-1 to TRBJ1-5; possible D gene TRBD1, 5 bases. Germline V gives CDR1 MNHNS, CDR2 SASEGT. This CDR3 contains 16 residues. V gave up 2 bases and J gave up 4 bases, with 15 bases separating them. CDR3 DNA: TGTGCCAGCAGTGAATGGGGCAGGCGTCCTAATCAGCCCCAGCATTTT. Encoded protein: CASSEWGRRPNQPQHF.

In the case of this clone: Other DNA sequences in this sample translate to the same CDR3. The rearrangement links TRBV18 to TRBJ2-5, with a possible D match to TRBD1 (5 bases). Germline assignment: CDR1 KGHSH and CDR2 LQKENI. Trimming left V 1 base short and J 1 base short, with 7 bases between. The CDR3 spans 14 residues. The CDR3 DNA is TGTGCCAGCTCACCACTGACAGCCCAAGAGACCCAGTACTTC. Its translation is CASSPLTAQETQYF.

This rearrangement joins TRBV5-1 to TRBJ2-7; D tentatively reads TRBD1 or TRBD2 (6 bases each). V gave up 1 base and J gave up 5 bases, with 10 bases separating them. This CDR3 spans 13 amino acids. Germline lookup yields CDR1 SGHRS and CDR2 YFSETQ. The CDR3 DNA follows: TGCGCCAGCAGCTTGAGGGGGGATGACGAGCAGTACTTC. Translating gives CASSLRGDDEQYF. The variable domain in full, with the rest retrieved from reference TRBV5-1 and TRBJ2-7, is KAGVTQTPRYLIKTRGQQVTLSCSPISGHRSVSWYQQTPGQGLQFLFEYFSETQRNKGNFPGRFSGRQFSNSRSEMNVSTLELGDSALYLCASSLRGDDEQYFGPGTRLTVT.

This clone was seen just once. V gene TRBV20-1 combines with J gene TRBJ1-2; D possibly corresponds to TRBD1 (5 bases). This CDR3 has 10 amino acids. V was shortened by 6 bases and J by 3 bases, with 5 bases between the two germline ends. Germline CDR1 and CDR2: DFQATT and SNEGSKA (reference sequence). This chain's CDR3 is CSAGDYGYTF. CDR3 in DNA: TGCAGTGCGGGGGACTATGGCTACACCTTC.

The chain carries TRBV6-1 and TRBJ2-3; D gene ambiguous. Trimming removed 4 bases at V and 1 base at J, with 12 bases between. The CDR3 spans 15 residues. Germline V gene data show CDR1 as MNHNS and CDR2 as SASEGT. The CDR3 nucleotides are TGTGCCAGCAGTGGAGGACCCGAGGGCACAGATACGCAGTATTTT. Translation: CASSGGPEGTDTQYF.

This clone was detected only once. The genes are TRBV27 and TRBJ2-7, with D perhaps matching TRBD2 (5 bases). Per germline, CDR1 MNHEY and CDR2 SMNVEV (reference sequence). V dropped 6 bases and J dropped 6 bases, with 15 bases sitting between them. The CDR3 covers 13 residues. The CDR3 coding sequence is TGTGCCAGCAGCGGGGTTAGTATAGGCGAGCAGTACTTC. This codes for CASSGVSIGEQYF.

The CDR3 coding sequence is TGTGCCAGTAGTGGTAGCGGGAGGGCCGTAGAGACCCAGTACTTC. This translates into CASSGSGRAVETQYF. The J gene is TRBJ2-5, the V gene TRBV19; TRBD2 matches 11 bases. Germline V gives CDR1 LNHDA, CDR2 SQIVND (reference sequence). V shed 5 bases, J shed 4 bases, and the junction held 6 bases outside the gene matches. This CDR3 comprises 15 residues.

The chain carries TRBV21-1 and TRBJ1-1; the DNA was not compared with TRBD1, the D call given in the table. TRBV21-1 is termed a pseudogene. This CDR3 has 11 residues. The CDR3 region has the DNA TGTGCCAGCAGCCTAGACAGGGAGGCTTTCTTT. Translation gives CASSLDREAFF.

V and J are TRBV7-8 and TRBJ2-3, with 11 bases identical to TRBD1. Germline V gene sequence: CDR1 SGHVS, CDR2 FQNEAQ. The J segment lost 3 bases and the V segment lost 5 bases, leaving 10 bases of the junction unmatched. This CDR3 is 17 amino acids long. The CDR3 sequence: CASSPRTGGAGTDTQYF. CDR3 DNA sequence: TGTGCCAGCAGCCCCCGGACAGGGGGCGCGGGGACAGATACGCAGTATTTT.

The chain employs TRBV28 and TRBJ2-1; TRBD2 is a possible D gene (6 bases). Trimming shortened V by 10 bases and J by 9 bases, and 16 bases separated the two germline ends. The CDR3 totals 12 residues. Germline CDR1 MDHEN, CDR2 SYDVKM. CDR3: CAIKSYGGEQFF. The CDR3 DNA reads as TGTGCCATCAAGTCGTACGGGGGTGAGCAGTTCTTC.

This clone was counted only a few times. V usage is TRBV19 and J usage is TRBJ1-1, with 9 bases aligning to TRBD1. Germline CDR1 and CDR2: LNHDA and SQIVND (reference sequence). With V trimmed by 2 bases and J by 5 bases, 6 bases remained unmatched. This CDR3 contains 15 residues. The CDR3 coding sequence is TGTGCCAGTAGTATAATGAACAGGGGGCAAACTGAAGCTTTCTTT. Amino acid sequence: CASSIMNRGQTEAFF.

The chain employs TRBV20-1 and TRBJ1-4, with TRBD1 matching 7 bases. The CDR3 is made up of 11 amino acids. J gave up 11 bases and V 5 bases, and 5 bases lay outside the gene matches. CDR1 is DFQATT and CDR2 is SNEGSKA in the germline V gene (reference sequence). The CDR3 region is CSAFQGGKLFF. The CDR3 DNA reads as TGCAGTGCTTTTCAGGGGGGGAAACTGTTTTTT.

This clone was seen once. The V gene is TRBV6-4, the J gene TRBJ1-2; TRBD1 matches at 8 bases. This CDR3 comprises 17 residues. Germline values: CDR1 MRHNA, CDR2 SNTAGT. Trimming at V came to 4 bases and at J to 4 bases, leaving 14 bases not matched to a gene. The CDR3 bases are TGTGCCAGCAGTGGTTCGACAGGGCCCAGGGGGCTCTATGGCTACACCTTC. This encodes CASSGSTGPRGLYGYTF.

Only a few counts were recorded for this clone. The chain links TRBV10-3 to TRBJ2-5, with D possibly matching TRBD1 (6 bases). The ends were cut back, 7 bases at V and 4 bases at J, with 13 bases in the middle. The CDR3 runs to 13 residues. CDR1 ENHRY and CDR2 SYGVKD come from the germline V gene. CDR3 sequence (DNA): TGTGCCATCAAAGAAAGAGGGGGAGAGACCCAGTACTTC. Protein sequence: CAIKERGGETQYF.

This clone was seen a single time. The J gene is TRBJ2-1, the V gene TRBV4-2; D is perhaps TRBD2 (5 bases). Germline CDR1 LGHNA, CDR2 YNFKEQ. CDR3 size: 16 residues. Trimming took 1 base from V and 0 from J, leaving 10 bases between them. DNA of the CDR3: TGTGCCAGCAGCCAAGGAGTCGGAGGCTCCTACAATGAGCAGTTCTTC. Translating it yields CASSQGVGGSYNEQFF.

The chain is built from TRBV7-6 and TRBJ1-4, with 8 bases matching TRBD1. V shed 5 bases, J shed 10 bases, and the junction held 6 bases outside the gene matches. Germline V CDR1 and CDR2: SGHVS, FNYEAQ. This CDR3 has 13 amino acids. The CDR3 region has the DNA TGTGCCAGCAGCCCCCTGACAGGGGCAAAACTGTTTTTT. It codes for CASSPLTGAKLFF.

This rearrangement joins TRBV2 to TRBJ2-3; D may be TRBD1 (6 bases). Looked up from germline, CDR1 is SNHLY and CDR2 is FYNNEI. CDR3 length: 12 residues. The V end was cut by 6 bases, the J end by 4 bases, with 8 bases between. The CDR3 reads CASRDRADTQYF. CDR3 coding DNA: TGTGCCAGCAGGGACAGAGCAGATACGCAGTATTTT.